The T cell receptor (beta chain) under discussion was sequenced for a study of identifying expanded T cells in peripheral blood. Regarding the study as a whole: Roughly 1.1 clones differed between technical replicates, versus about 17 and 20 over time. Across healthy donors, higher total template counts meant significantly greater roughly 2-week count variance.

Only in-frame clones appear in the TCRdb table, and some are missing; sequencing was by immunoSEQ multiplex PCR. This sample has over 85,000 clones; 88% occur once, and the top ten carry around an eighth. The germline V gene encodes CDR1 SGHDN and CDR2 FVKESK. The junction had 3 bases not matched to a gene; V was cut back by 0 bases and J by 0 bases. This CDR3 contains 19 residues. Concerning this clone: No antigen is known for it.

The receptor comes from a person aged 18-70 years in good health. Sequencing input: blood. This chain links TRBV14 with TRBJ2-6; 12 bases map to TRBD2. The CDR3 DNA sequence: TGTGCCAGCAGCCAAGAAGGACTAGCGGGGTTCTCTGGGGCCAACGTCCTGACTTTC. It yields the protein CASSQEGLAGFSGANVLTF.